Below are 6 T cell receptor beta chains sequenced from a single sample in a study of blood T cell repertoires in COVID-19. The protocol was immunoSEQ multiplex PCR, while the TCRdb copy is restricted to in-frame clones and leaves out a portion. The repertoire holds some 300,000 clones, with 90% as singletons. Specimen: PBMCs or T cells enriched from blood (not recorded which). Source of these receptors: a woman aged 18 to 35 with acute COVID-19.

The chain employs TRBV28 and TRBJ1-4; 7 positions agree with TRBD1. V lost 6 bases, J lost 5 bases, and 12 bases stayed unmatched. Germline V gene lookup returns CDR1 MDHEN and CDR2 SYDVKM. This CDR3 is 16 amino acids long. CDR3 region: CASSSLVGGRNEKLFF. The CDR3 DNA is TGTGCCAGCAGCTCCCTGGTAGGGGGCAGGAATGAAAAACTGTTTTTT.

V gene TRBV9 combines with J gene TRBJ1-1; D perhaps matches TRBD1 (5 bases). Trimming left V 4 bases short and J 1 base short, with 11 bases between. Germline V gene data show CDR1 as SGDLS and CDR2 as YYNGEE. The CDR3 totals 14 residues. The CDR3 coding sequence is TGTGCCAGCAGCCCGGACAAAGGGAACACTGAAGCTTTCTTT. Translation: CASSPDKGNTEAFF. Full variable domain (missing parts from reference TRBV9 and TRBJ1-1): DSGVTQTPKHLITATGQRVTLRCSPRSGDLSVYWYQQSLDQGLQFLIQYYNGEERAKGNILERFSAQQFPDLHSELNLSSLELGDSALYFCASSPDKGNTEAFFGQGTRLTVV.

The chain is built from TRBV7-9 and TRBJ2-3; D not resolved. This CDR3 is 12 amino acids long. Germline CDR1 reads SEHNR; CDR2 reads FQNEAQ (reference sequence). Trimming shortened V by 5 bases and J by 4 bases, and 7 bases separated the two germline ends. The CDR3 is CASSLTPDTQYF. CDR3 coding DNA: TGTGCCAGCAGCCTTACACCAGATACGCAGTATTTT.

The chain uses TRBV7-9 and TRBJ2-7, with 8 nucleotides matching TRBD2. This CDR3 has 14 residues. The germline V gene has CDR1 SEHNR and CDR2 FQNEAQ (reference sequence). Trimming took 3 bases from V and 3 from J; bases not matched to a gene: 4. This chain's CDR3 is CASSFLAGGYEQYF. As DNA, the CDR3 is TGTGCCAGCAGCTTCCTAGCGGGCGGCTACGAGCAGTACTTC.

The chain carries TRBV6-2 or TRBV6-3 and TRBJ2-5; TRBD2 agrees at 7 bases. There are 14 residues in the CDR3. Germline V gene data show CDR1 as MNHEY and CDR2 as SVGEGT. V lost 2 bases, J lost 5 bases, and 5 bases stayed unmatched. The CDR3 here is CASSYRGRGETQYF. The CDR3 DNA sequence: TGTGCCAGCAGTTACCGCGGGCGGGGGGAGACCCAGTACTTC.

The V gene is TRBV10-3, the J gene TRBJ2-7, with 11 bases aligning to TRBD1. V was clipped by 6 bases and J by 9 bases; unmatched bases: 7. This CDR3 region has 13 residues. Germline V gene sequence: CDR1 ENHRY, CDR2 SYGVKD. DNA of the CDR3: TGTGCCATCAGCGAGGGACAGGGGGATGGGCAGTACTTC. Protein sequence: CAISEGQGDGQYF.